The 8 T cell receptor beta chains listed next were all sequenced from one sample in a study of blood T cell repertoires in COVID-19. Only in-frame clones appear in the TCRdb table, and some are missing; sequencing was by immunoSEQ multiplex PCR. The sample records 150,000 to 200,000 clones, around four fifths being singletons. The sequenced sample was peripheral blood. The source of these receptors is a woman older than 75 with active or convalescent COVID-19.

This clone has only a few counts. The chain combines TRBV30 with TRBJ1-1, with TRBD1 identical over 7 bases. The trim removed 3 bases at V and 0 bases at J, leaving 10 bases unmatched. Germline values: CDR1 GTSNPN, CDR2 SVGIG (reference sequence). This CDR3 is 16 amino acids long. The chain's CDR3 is CAWSKGQTFMNTEAFF. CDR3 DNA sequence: TGTGCCTGGAGCAAGGGACAGACCTTCATGAACACTGAAGCTTTCTTT.

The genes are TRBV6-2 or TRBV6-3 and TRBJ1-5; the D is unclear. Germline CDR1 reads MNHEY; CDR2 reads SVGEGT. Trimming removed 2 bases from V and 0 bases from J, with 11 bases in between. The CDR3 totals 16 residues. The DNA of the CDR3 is TGTGCCAGCAGTTACGGGTCAGACAATAGCAATCAGCCCCAGCATTTT. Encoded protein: CASSYGSDNSNQPQHF.

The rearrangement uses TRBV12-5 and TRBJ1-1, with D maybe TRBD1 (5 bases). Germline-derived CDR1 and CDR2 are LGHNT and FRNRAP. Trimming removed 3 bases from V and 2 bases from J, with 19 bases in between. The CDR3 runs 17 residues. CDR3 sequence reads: CASGFAQKEGVNTEAFF. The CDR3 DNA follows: TGTGCTAGTGGTTTTGCCCAAAAGGAAGGGGTCAACACTGAAGCTTTCTTT.

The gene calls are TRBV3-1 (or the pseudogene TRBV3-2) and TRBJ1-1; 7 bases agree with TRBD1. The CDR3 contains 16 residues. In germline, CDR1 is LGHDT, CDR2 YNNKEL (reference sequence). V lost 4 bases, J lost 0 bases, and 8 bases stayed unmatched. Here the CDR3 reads CASSPAGQLLNTEAFF. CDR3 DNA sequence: TGTGCCAGCAGCCCTGCGGGACAGCTATTGAACACTGAAGCTTTCTTT.

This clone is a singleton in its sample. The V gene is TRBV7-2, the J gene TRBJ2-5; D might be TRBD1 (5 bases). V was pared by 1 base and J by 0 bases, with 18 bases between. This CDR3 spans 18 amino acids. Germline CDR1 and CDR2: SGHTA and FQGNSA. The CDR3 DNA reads TGTGCCAGCAGCTTAGGGACACGACAATCCTTGTACCAAGAGACCCAGTACTTC. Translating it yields CASSLGTRQSLYQETQYF.

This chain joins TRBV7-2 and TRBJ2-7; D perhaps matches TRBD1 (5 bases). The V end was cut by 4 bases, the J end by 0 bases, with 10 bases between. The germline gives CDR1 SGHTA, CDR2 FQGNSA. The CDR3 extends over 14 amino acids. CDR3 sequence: CASSSDTHSYEQYF. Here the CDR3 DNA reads TGTGCCAGCAGCTCGGACACCCACTCCTACGAGCAGTACTTC.

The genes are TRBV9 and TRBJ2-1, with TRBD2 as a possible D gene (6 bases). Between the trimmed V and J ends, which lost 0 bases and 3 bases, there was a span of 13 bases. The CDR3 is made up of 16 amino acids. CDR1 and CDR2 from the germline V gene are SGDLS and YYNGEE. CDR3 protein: CASSVATGVGYNEQFF. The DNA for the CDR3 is TGTGCCAGCAGCGTAGCGACGGGGGTAGGCTACAATGAGCAGTTCTTC. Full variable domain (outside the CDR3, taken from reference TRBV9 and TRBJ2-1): DSGVTQTPKHLITATGQRVTLRCSPRSGDLSVYWYQQSLDQGLQFLIQYYNGEERAKGNILERFSAQQFPDLHSELNLSSLELGDSALYFCASSVATGVGYNEQFFGPGTRLTVL.

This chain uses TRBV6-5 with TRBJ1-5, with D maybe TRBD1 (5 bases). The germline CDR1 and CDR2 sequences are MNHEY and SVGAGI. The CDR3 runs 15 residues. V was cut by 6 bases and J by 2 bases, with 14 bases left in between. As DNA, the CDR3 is TGTGCCAGCAGGTTTTTGGGGCTTGGCAATCAGCCCCAGCATTTT. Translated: CASRFLGLGNQPQHF.